The rows below give T cell receptor beta chains drawn from one sample of a study of metastatic and nonmetastatic thyroid tumors. TCRdb ran MiXCR on the PCR reads. The sample holds about 31,000 clones, 15% to 20% seen once. The sample consisted of blood. The receptors come from a female donor with papillary thyroid cancer or a benign thyroid nodule (not recorded which). Some clones in this sample may be carry-over from other donors' samples. Each CDR3 is given with its conserved first and last residue. Fields, in order: J gene, CDR3 length, clone size, D gene, V gene, CDR3 protein, CDR3 DNA. D genes are given only for firm matches. Only some rows state a clone size, as once, few, many or a class for expanded clones.

TRBJ1-1	15	many	.	TRBV20-1	CSARDRGGRDTEAFF	TGCAGTGCTAGAGATCGAGGGGGGCGGGACACTGAAGCTTTCTTT
TRBJ2-7	12	few	.	TRBV6-1	CATVTIPYEQYF	TGTGCCACCGTGACTATACCCTACGAGCAGTACTTC
TRBJ1-2	13	.	.	TRBV6-1	CASSSGSLYGYTF	TGTGCCAGCAGTTCGGGATCACTCTATGGCTACACCTTC
TRBJ2-5	15	many	.	TRBV4-2	CASKLGGGAQETQYF	TGTGCCAGCAAGCTTGGTGGGGGAGCCCAAGAGACCCAGTACTTC
TRBJ1-2	12	.	.	TRBV30	CAWIGFNYGYTF	TGTGCCTGGATTGGGTTTAACTATGGCTACACCTTC
TRBJ2-1	15	few	TRBD2	TRBV28	CASSWGLAGYNEQFF	TGTGCCAGCAGTTGGGGACTAGCGGGCTACAATGAGCAGTTCTTC
TRBJ1-1	15	many	.	TRBV6-5	CASSYSSRPLTEAFF	TGTGCCAGCAGTTACTCGAGCAGGCCTCTGACTGAAGCTTTCTTT
TRBJ2-7	12	.	.	TRBV28	CASSLIGYEQYF	TGTGCCAGCAGTTTGATAGGTTACGAGCAGTACTTC
TRBJ2-2	15	.	TRBD1	TRBV7-3	CASSSDRGNTGELFF	TGTGCCAGCAGCTCGGACAGGGGGAACACCGGGGAGCTGTTTTTT
TRBJ1-5	14	many	.	TRBV7-9	CASSLAELNQPQHF	TGTGCCAGCAGCTTAGCAGAGTTGAATCAGCCCCAGCATTTT
TRBJ2-3	15	few	.	TRBV5-1	CASKAGGYRTDTQYF	TGCGCCAGCAAGGCAGGGGGGTACCGGACAGATACGCAGTATTTT
TRBJ2-7	13	many	.	TRBV20-1	CSASPGGPYEQYF	TGCAGTGCCTCCCCCGGGGGTCCCTACGAGCAGTACTTC
TRBJ1-5	14	many	TRBD1	TRBV20-1	CSAREQGAVQPQHF	TGCAGTGCTAGAGAACAGGGGGCGGTTCAGCCCCAGCATTTT
TRBJ1-2	13	many	.	TRBV20-1	CSAPDRSGGGYTF	TGCAGTGCCCCTGACAGGTCAGGCGGTGGCTACACCTTC
TRBJ2-5	15	many	TRBD2	TRBV19	CASSLTSGGQETQYF	TGTGCCAGTAGCCTGACTAGCGGGGGCCAGGAGACCCAGTACTTC
TRBJ1-2	17	many	.	TRBV12-5	CASGLGVEAIANYGYTF	TGTGCTAGTGGTTTGGGGGTTGAGGCCATAGCTAACTATGGCTACACCTTC
TRBJ2-7	15	many	TRBD1	TRBV11-2	CASSLLPGQVYEQYF	TGTGCCAGCAGCCTACTCCCGGGACAGGTCTACGAGCAGTACTTC
TRBJ2-5	15	many	.	TRBV6-1	CASSQTGATQETQYF	TGTGCCAGCAGTCAAACGGGTGCAACCCAAGAGACCCAGTACTTC
TRBJ1-1	14	many	.	TRBV6-2/TRBV6-3	CASSGQVLNTEAFF	TGTGCCAGCAGTGGGCAGGTACTTAACACTGAAGCTTTCTTT
TRBJ2-2	14	.	.	TRBV13	CASSTQRLTGELFF	TGTGCCAGCAGCACACAGAGACTCACCGGGGAGCTGTTTTTT
TRBJ2-1	12	medium-sized	.	TRBV6-2/TRBV6-3	CASSWVAEEQFF	TGTGCCAGCAGTTGGGTAGCGGAGGAGCAGTTCTTC